Included here is one T cell receptor beta chain sequence, with context. This record belongs to a study of blood T cells in healthy people across ages. It was roughly 10 milliliters of peripheral blood that were drawn from each donor. Germline V CDR1 and CDR2: SQVTM, ANQGSEA. The CDR3 contains 13 residues. V was shortened by 5 bases and J by 4 bases, with 12 bases between the two germline ends. With a J-beta primer mix and a sample-barcoded 5' primer, a second PCR ran 7 to 11 cycles. Every single cDNA molecule received a tag from a template-switch adaptor with 12 random nucleotides. TCRdb redid the calling of the 5' RACE reads with MiXCR, one entry per CDR3 protein. This table has under 750,000 distinct CDR3 sequences, 45% to 55% appearing once.

Sequenced material: blood. This clonotype originated in a man older than 75 in good health. The chain recombines TRBV29-1 with TRBJ1-5; D might be TRBD1 (6 bases). CDR3 sequence reads: CSVLGGENQPQHF. The CDR3 DNA reads TGCAGCGTTTTGGGGGGCGAGAATCAGCCCCAGCATTTT.